This T cell receptor (beta chain) comes out of a study of T cells after yellow fever vaccination. This clonotype was observed at least ten times. TCRdb fed the 5' RACE reads into MiXCR, producing one record per CDR3 protein. The sample has hundreds of thousands of distinct CDR3 sequences, over 8% seen once; the top ten hold approximately 18%. This sequence was found in a man younger than 35 who received the YFV17D yellow fever vaccine. Sequences were derived from PBMCs, sampled on the day of the first yellow fever vaccination.

The CDR3 region is CSVPSGESWDTQYF. CDR3 nucleotides: TGCAGCGTCCCTAGCGGGGAATCGTGGGATACGCAGTATTTT. J is TRBJ2-3 and V is TRBV29-1; 9 bases agree with TRBD2. The CDR3 length is 14 residues. Unmatched junction bases numbered 10, after V lost 6 bases and J lost 6 bases. Germline V CDR1 and CDR2: SQVTM, ANQGSEA.